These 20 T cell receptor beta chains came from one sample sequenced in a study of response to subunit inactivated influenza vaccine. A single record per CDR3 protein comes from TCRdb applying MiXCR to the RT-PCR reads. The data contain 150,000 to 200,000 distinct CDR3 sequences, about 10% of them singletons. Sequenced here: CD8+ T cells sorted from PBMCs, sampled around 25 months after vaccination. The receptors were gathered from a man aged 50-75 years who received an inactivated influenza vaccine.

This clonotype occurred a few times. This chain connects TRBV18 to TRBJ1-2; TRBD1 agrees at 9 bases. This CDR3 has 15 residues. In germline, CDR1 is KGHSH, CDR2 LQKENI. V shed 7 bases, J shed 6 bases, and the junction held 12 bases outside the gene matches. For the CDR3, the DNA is TGTGCCAGCTGGAGAACAGGGGGCGACGGGGATGGCTACACCTTC. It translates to CASWRTGGDGDGYTF.

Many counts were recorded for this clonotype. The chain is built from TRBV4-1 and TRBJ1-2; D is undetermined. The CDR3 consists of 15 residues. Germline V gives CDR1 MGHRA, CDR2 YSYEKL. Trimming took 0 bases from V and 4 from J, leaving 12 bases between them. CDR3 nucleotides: TGCGCCAGCAGCCAAGAGCCGGACTGGTCCTATGGCTACACCTTC. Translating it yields CASSQEPDWSYGYTF.

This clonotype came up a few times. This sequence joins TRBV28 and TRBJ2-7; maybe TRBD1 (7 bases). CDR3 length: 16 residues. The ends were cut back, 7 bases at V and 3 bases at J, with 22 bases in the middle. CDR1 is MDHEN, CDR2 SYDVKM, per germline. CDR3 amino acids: CASTIYRGGKNYEQYF. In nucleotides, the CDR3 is TGTGCCAGCACCATTTACAGGGGCGGGAAGAACTACGAGCAGTACTTC.

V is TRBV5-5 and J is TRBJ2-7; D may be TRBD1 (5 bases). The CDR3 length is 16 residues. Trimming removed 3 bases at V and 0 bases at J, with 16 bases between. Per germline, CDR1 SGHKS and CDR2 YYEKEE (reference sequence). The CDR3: CASSSWGGASSYEQYF. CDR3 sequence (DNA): TGTGCCAGCAGCTCCTGGGGCGGCGCTAGCTCCTACGAGCAGTACTTC.

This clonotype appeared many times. This CDR3 is CASSFSQGTDTQYF. As DNA, the CDR3 is TGTGCCAGCAGTTTTTCGCAGGGCACAGATACGCAGTATTTT. The J gene is TRBJ2-3, the V gene TRBV27; no firm D call. The CDR3 runs 14 residues. The germline V gene has CDR1 MNHEY and CDR2 SMNVEV (reference sequence). Trimming pared 3 bases from V and 1 base from J, leaving 8 bases between.

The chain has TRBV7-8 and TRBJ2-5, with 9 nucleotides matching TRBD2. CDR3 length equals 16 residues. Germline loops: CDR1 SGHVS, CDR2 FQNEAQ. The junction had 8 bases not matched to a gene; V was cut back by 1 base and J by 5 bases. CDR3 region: CASSLEVLAGRETQYF. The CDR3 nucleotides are TGTGCCAGCAGCTTAGAAGTCCTAGCGGGGCGGGAGACCCAGTACTTC.

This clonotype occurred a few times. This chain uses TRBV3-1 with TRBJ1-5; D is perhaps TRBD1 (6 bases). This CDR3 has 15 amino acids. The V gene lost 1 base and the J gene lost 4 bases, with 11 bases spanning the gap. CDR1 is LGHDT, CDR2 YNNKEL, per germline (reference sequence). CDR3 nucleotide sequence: TGTGCCAGCAGCCAAGGGACAGCCTGGAATCAGCCCCAGCATTTT. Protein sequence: CASSQGTAWNQPQHF.

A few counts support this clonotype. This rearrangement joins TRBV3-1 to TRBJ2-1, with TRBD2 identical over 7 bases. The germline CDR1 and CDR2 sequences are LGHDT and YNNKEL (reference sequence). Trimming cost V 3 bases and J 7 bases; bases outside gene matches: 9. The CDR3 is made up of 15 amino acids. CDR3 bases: TGTGCCAGCAGCCAGGGAGGGAGGGCCAGAAATGAGCAGTTCTTC. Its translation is CASSQGGRARNEQFF.

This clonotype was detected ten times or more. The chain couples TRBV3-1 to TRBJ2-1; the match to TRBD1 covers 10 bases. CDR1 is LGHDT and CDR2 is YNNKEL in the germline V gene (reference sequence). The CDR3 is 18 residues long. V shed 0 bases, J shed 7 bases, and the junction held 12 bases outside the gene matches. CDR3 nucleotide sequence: TGTGCCAGCAGCCAAGAATTCCCCGGGACAGGGGTGGTTAATGAGCAGTTCTTC. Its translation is CASSQEFPGTGVVNEQFF.

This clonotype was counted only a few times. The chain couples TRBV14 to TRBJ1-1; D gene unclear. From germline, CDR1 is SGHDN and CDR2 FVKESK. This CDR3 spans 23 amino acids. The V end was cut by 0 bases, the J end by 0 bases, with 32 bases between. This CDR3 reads CASSQDWLPRNTPTDHMNTEAFF. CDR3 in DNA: TGTGCCAGCAGCCAAGATTGGTTACCCAGGAACACACCTACAGACCACATGAACACTGAAGCTTTCTTT.

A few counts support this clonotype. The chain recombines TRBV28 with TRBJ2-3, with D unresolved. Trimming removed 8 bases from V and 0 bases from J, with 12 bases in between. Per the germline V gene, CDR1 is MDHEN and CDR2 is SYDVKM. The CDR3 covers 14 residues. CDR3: CASPNPLSTDTQYF. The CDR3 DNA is TGTGCCAGCCCGAACCCCTTAAGCACAGATACGCAGTATTTT.

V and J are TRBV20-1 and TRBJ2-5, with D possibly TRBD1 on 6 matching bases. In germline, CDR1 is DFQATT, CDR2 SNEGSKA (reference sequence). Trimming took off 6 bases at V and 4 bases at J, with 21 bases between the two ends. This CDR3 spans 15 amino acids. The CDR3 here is CSAYKGQGPGETQYF. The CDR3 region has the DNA TGCAGTGCCTACAAAGGGCAGGGGCCCGGAGAGACCCAGTACTTC.

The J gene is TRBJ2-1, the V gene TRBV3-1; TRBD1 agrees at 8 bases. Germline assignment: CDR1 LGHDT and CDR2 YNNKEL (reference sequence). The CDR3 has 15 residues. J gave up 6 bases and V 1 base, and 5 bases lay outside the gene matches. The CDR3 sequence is CASSQARDRGNEQFF. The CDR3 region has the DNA TGTGCCAGCAGCCAAGCGCGAGACAGGGGCAATGAGCAGTTCTTC.

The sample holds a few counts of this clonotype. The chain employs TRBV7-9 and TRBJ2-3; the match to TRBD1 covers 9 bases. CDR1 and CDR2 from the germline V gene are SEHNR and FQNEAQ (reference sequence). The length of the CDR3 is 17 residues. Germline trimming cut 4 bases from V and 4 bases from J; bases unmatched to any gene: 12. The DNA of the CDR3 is TGTGCCAGCAGCTCCGGGCCTGGACAGGGGAGGGCAGATACGCAGTATTTT. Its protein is CASSSGPGQGRADTQYF.

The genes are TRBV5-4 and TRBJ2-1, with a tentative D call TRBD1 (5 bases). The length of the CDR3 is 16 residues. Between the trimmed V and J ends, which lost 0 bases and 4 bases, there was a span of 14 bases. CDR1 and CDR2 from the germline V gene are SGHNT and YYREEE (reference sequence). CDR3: CASSLGEGVGYNEQFF. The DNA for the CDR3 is TGTGCCAGCAGCTTGGGGGAAGGGGTGGGGTACAATGAGCAGTTCTTC.

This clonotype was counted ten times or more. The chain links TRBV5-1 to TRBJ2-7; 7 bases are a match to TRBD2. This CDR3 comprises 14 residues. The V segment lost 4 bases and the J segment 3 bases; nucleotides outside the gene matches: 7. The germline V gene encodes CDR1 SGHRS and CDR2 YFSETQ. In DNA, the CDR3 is TGCGCCAGCAGCCTATCTAGCGGCTTCTACGAGCAGTACTTC. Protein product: CASSLSSGFYEQYF.

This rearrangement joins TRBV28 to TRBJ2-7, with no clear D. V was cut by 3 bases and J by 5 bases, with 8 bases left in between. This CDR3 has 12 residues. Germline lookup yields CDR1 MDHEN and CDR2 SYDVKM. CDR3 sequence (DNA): TGTGCCAGCAGTTTGGTGGGAAACGAGCAGTACTTC. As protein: CASSLVGNEQYF. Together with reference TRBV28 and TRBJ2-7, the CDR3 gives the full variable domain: DVKVTQSSRYLVKRTGEKVFLECVQDMDHENMFWYRQDPGLGLRLIYFSYDVKMKEKGDIPEGYSVSREKKERFSLILESASTNQTSMYLCASSLVGNEQYFGPGTRLTVT.

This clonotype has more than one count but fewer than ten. CDR3 nucleotide sequence: TGTGCCAGCAGTTATCAAAGGGGGGATAGCTCCTACGAGCAGTACTTC. Translation gives CASSYQRGDSSYEQYF. J is TRBJ2-7 and V is TRBV6-5; either TRBD1 or TRBD2 may supply D (6 bases each). Germline assignment: CDR1 MNHEY and CDR2 SVGAGI. This CDR3 is 16 amino acids long. The V gene lost 3 bases and the J gene lost 0 bases, with 15 bases spanning the gap.

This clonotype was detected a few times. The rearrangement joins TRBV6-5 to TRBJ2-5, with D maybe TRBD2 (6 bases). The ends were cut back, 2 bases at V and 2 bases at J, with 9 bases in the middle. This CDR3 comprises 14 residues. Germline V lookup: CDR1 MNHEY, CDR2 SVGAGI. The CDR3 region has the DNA TGTGCCAGCAGTTACCGACTAGAACAAGAGACCCAGTACTTC. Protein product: CASSYRLEQETQYF.

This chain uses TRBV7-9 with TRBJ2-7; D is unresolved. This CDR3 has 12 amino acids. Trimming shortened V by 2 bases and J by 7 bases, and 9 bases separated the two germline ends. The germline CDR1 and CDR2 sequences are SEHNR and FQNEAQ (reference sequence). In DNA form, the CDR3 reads TGTGCCAGCAGCTTAAGGCCTGGGGAGCAGTACTTC. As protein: CASSLRPGEQYF.